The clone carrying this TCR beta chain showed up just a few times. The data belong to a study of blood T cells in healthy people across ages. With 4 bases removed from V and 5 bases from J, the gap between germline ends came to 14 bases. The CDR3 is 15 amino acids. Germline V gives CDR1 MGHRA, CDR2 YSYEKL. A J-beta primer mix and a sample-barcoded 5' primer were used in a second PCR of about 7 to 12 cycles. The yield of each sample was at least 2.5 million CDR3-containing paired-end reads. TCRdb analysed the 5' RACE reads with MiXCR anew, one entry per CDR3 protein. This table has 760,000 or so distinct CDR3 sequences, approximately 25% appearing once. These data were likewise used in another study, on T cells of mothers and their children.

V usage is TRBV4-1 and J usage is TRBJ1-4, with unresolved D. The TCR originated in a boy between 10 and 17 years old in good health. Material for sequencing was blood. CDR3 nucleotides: TGCGCCAGCAGCCGGACCGGGAGAGACAATGAAAAACTGTTTTTT. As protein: CASSRTGRDNEKLFF.